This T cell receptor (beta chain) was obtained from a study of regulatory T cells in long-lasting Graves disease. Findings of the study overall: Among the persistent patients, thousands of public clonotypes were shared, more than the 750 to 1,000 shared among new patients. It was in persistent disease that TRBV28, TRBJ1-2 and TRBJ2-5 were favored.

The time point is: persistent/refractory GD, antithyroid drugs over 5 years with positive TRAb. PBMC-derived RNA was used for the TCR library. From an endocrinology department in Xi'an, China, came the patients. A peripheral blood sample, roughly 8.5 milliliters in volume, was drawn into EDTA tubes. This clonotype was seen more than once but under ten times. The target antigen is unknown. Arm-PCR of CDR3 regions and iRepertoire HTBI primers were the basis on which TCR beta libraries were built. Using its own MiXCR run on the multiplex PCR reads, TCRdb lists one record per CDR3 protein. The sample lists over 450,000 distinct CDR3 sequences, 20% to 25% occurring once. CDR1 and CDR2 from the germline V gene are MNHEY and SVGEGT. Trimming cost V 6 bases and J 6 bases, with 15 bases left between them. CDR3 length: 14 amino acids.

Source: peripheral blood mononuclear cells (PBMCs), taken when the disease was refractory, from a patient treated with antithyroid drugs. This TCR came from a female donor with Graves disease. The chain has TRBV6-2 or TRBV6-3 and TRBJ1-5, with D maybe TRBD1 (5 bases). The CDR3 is CASRQGTGGQPQHF. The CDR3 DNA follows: TGTGCCAGCAGACAAGGGACCGGGGGTCAGCCCCAGCATTTT.